This entry lists 9 T cell receptor beta chains sequenced from one sample in a study of cytomegalovirus exposure and HLA in healthy donors. Both 60 Vbeta primers and 13 Jbeta primers went into the PCR. The table came from immunoSEQ multiplex PCR; TCRdb's copy has only in-frame clones and leaves some out. The data contain more than 95,000 clones, 60% to 85% of them singletons. The sample was PBMCs. The receptors come from a woman in her late teens or twenties in good health and CMV-seropositive.

The chain carries TRBV4-2 and TRBJ2-7; TRBD2 agrees at 7 bases. V dropped 0 bases and J dropped 2; count of bases not matched to a gene: 4. Germline CDR1 reads LGHNA; CDR2 reads YNFKEQ. The CDR3 runs to 15 residues. CDR3 region: CASSQDWGGAYEQYF. CDR3 nucleotides: TGTGCCAGCAGCCAAGATTGGGGGGGGGCCTACGAGCAGTACTTC.

The chain uses TRBV7-3 and TRBJ2-2; possibly TRBD2 for D (6 bases). Germline-derived CDR1 and CDR2 are SGHTA and FQGTGA. The CDR3 has 14 residues. V was trimmed by 4 bases and J by 3 bases, leaving 9 bases between them. As DNA, the CDR3 is TGTGCCAGCAGCTCGGGGGTGGACACCGGGGAGCTGTTTTTT. It translates to CASSSGVDTGELFF.

The chain combines TRBV7-3 with TRBJ2-6, with 7 bases identical to TRBD1. Germline values: CDR1 SGHTA, CDR2 FQGTGA. The CDR3 has 17 residues. V shed 3 bases and J 2 bases; nucleotides not matched to a gene: 7. The CDR3 DNA reads as TGTGCCAGCAGCTTTGGGCAGGGGGTTACTGGGGCCAACGTCCTGACTTTC. As protein: CASSFGQGVTGANVLTF.

This sequence joins TRBV28 and TRBJ2-5; 10 bases align to TRBD2. J was trimmed by 8 bases and V by 3 bases; bases with no gene match: 12. This CDR3 spans 16 amino acids. Per germline, CDR1 MDHEN and CDR2 SYDVKM. The CDR3 region is CASSLQLAGQTRTQYF. CDR3 bases: TGTGCCAGCAGTTTGCAACTAGCGGGACAGACACGTACCCAGTACTTC.

The V call is TRBV5-6, the J call TRBJ1-1, with 11 nucleotides matching TRBD1. Per germline, CDR1 SGHDT and CDR2 YYEEEE. The V and J ends lost 0 bases and 4 bases, in that order; junction bases with no gene match: 5. This CDR3 has 16 residues. This CDR3 reads CASSLGLGQGGTEAFF. CDR3 DNA: TGTGCCAGCAGCTTGGGATTGGGACAGGGGGGCACTGAAGCTTTCTTT.

This sequence joins TRBV19 and TRBJ2-3; 9 positions agree with TRBD1. The CDR3 consists of 15 residues. CDR1 and CDR2 (germline): LNHDA, SQIVND (reference sequence). The V segment lost 6 bases and the J segment 4 bases; nucleotides outside the gene matches: 8. The CDR3, as DNA: TGTGCCAGTAGAACCGGGACAGGGTCGGCAGATACGCAGTATTTT. Translating it yields CASRTGTGSADTQYF.

The rearrangement links TRBV2 to TRBJ2-3; D might be TRBD1 (6 bases). Trimming removed 7 bases at V and 4 bases at J, with 12 bases between. Germline V gene lookup returns CDR1 SNHLY and CDR2 FYNNEI. This CDR3 is 13 amino acids long. CDR3 protein: CASKQGNADTQYF. The CDR3 DNA follows: TGTGCCAGCAAACAGGGTAATGCAGATACGCAGTATTTT.

The chain carries TRBV28 and TRBJ1-1; D remains ambiguous. The V and J ends lost 1 base and 0 bases respectively, with 6 bases between them. There are 14 residues in the CDR3. CDR1 is MDHEN and CDR2 is SYDVKM in the germline V gene. This CDR3 reads CASSLFAVNTEAFF. CDR3 nucleotide sequence: TGTGCCAGCAGTTTATTTGCGGTGAACACTGAAGCTTTCTTT.

The chain employs TRBV13 and TRBJ2-1; D might be TRBD1 (5 bases). The CDR3 covers 16 residues. Per germline, CDR1 PRHDT and CDR2 FYEKMQ (reference sequence). V gave up 4 bases and J gave up 0 bases, with 13 bases separating them. CDR3 DNA sequence: TGTGCCAGCAGCTCACTGGGGCAGAGCTCCTACAATGAGCAGTTCTTC. Its translation is CASSSLGQSSYNEQFF.